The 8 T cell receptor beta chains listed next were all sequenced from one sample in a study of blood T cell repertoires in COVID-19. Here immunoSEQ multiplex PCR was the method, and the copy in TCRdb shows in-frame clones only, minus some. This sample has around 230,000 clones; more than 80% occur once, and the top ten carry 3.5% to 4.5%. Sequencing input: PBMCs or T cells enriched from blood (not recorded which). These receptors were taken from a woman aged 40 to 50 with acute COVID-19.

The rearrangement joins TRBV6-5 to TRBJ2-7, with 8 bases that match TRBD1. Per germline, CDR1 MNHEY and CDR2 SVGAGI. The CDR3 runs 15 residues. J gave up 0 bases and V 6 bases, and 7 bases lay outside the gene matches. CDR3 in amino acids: CASRAGQGSSYEQYF. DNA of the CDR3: TGTGCCAGCAGGGCCGGACAGGGCAGCTCCTACGAGCAGTACTTC.

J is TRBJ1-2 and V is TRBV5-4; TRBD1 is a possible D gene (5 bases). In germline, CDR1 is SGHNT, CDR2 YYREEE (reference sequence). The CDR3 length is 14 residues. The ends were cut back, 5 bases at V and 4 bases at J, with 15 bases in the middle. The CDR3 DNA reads TGTGCCAGCAGACTTATACAGGAAGCCTATGGCTACACCTTC. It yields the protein CASRLIQEAYGYTF.

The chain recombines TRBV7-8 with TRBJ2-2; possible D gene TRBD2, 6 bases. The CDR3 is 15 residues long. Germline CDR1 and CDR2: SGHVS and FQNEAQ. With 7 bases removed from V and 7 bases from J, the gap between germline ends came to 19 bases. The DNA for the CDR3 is TGTGCCAGCAACCCCCTTCGGAGGGCCGGCGGGGAGCTGTTTTTT. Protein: CASNPLRRAGGELFF.

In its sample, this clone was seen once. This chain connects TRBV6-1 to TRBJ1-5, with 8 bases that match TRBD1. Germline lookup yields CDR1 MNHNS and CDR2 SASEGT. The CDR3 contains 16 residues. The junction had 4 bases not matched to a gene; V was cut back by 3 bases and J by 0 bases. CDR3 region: CASSDGTGYSNQPQHF. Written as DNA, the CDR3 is TGTGCCAGCAGTGACGGGACAGGATATAGCAATCAGCCCCAGCATTTT.

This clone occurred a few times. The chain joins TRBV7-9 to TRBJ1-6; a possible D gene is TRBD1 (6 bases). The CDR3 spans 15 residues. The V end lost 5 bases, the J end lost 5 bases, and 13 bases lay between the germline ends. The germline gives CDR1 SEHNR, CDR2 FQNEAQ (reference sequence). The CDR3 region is CASSNRQDNNSPLHF. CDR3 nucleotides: TGTGCCAGCAGCAATAGACAGGATAATAATTCACCCCTCCACTTT.

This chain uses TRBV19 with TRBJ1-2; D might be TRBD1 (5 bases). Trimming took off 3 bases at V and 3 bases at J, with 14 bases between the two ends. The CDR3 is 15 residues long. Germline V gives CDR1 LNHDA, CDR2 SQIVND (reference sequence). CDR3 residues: CASSILNRRDYGYTF. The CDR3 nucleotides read TGTGCCAGTAGTATTTTGAACAGGCGAGACTATGGCTACACCTTC. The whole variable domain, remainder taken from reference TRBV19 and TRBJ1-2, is DGGITQSPKYLFRKEGQNVTLSCEQNLNHDAMYWYRQDPGQGLRLIYYSQIVNDFQKGDIAEGYSVSREKKESFPLTVTSAQKNPTAFYLCASSILNRRDYGYTFGSGTRLTVV.

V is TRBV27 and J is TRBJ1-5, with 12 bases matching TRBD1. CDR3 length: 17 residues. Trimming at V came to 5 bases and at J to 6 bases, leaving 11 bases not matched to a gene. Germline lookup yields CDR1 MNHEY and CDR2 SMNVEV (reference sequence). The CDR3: CASSRGQGALRTQPQHF. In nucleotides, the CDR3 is TGTGCCAGCAGTAGGGGACAGGGGGCGCTTAGGACTCAGCCCCAGCATTTT.

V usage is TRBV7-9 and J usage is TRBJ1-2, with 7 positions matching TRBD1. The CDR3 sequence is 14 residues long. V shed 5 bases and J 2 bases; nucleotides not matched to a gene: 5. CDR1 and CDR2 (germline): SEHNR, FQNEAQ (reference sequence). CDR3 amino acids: CASSPGTVNYGYTF. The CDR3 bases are TGTGCCAGCAGCCCCGGGACAGTCAACTATGGCTACACCTTC.